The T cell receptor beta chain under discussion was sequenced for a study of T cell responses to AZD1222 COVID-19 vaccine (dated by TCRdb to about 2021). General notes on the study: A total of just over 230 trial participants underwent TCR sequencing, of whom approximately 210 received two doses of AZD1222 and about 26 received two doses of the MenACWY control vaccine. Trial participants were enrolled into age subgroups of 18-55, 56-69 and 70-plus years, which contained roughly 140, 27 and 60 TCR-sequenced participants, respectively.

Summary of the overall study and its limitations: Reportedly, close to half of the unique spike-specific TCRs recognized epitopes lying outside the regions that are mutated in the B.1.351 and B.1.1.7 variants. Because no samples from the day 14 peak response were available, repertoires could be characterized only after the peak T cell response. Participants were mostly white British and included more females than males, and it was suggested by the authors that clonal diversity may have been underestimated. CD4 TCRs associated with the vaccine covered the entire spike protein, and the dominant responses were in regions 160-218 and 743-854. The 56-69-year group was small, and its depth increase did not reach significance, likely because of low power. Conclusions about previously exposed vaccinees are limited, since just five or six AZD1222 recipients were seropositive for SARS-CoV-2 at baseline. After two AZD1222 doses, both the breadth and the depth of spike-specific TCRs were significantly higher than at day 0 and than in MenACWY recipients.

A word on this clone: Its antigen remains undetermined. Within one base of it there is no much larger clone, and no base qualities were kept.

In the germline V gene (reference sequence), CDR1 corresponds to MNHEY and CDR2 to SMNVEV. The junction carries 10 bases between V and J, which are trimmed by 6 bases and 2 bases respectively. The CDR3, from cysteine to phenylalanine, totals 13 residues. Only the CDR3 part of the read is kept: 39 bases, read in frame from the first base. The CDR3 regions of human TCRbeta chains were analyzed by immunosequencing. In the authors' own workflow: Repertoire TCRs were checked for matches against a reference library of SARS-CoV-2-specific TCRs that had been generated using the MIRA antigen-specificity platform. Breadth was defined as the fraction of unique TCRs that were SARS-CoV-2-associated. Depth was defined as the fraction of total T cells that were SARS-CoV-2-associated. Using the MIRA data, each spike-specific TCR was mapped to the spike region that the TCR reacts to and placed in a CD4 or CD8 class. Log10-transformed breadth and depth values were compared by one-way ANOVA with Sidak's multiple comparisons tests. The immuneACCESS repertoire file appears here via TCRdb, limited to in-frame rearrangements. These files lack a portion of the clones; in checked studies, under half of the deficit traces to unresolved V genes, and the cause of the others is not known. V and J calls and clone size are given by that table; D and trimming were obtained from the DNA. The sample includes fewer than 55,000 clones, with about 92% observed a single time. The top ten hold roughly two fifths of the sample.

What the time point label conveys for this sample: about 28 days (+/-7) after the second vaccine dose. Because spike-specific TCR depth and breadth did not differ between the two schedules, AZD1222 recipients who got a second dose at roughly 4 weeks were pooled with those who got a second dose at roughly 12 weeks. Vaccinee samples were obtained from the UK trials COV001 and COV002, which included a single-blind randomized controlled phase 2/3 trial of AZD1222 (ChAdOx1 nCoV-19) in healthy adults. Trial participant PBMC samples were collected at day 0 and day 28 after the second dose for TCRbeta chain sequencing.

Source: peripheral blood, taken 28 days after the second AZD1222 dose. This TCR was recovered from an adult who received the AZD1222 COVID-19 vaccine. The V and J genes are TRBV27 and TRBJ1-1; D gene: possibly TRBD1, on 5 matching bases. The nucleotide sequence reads TGTGCCAGCAGGAGTCAGGGAAACACTGAAGCTTTCTTT. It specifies CASRSQGNTEAFF.